This entry lists 24 T cell receptor beta chains sequenced from one sample in a study of T cell repertoires in cytomegalovirus infection. Each CDR3 protein gets one entry after TCRdb re-called the reads with MiXCR. The repertoire has under 95,000 distinct CDR3 sequences, over 3.5% of them found once; the top ten carry under 25%. Specimen: PBMCs. The receptors stem from a human donor in good health (CMV status not recorded). Some clones in this sample may be carry-over from other donors' samples.

This clonotype was seen ten or more times. The chain joins TRBV19 to TRBJ1-5; 7 positions agree with TRBD1. The V gene's germline CDR1 is LNHDA and CDR2 SQIVND (reference sequence). This CDR3 has 15 residues. V trimming: 3 bases; J trimming: 5 bases; junction bases outside the gene matches: 7. The CDR3 DNA reads as TGTGCCAGTAGTATTTTTGTCACAGGGGATCAGCCCCAGCATTTT. Translating gives CASSIFVTGDQPQHF.

This clonotype was counted many times. The chain joins TRBV7-6 to TRBJ2-7; 9 bases match TRBD1. V dropped 5 bases and J dropped 5; count of bases not matched to a gene: 7. Germline lookup yields CDR1 SGHVS and CDR2 FNYEAQ. The CDR3 sequence is 14 residues long. CDR3 residues: CASSHGQGSNEQYF. The CDR3, as DNA: TGTGCCAGCAGCCACGGACAGGGGTCGAACGAGCAGTACTTC.

This clonotype was seen repeatedly, ten times or more. J is TRBJ1-3 and V is TRBV7-8; D not certain. Germline CDR1 is SGHVS and CDR2 is FQNEAQ. The CDR3 length is 13 residues. The V end lost 5 bases, the J end lost 0 bases, and 5 bases lay between the germline ends. The CDR3 coding sequence is TGTGCCAGCAGCCTAGTCTCTGGAAACACCATATATTTT. Its protein is CASSLVSGNTIYF.

This clonotype was picked up many times. This chain connects TRBV12-3 or TRBV12-4 to TRBJ2-2; D remains ambiguous. V dropped 5 bases and J dropped 5 bases, with 12 bases sitting between them. The length of the CDR3 is 14 residues. The CDR3 region is CASSLKPYTGELFF. The CDR3 nucleotides are TGTGCCAGCAGTCTAAAACCATATACCGGGGAGCTGTTTTTT.

This clonotype turned up a few times. The chain has TRBV7-9 and TRBJ1-1; no clear D gene. The CDR3 contains 13 residues. Germline CDR1 reads SEHNR; CDR2 reads FQNEAQ (reference sequence). V lost 3 bases and J 3 bases, leaving 8 bases between the germline ends. Here the CDR3 DNA reads TGTGCCAGCAGCTTTGGAGGGCACACTGAAGCTTTCTTT. Translation: CASSFGGHTEAFF.

This clonotype occurred many times. The chain uses TRBV7-8 and TRBJ1-5; D unresolved. Germline CDR1 and CDR2: SGHVS and FQNEAQ. The V and J ends lost 5 bases and 1 base respectively, with 12 bases between them. This CDR3 is built from 15 residues. The CDR3 spells CASSPDGRSNQPQHF. The CDR3 nucleotides read TGTGCCAGCAGCCCCGACGGGAGGAGCAATCAGCCCCAGCATTTT.

This clonotype was counted ten times or more. The gene calls are TRBV19 and TRBJ1-1; tentative D call: TRBD1 (5 bases). Germline V gene data show CDR1 as LNHDA and CDR2 as SQIVND (reference sequence). The CDR3 runs 15 residues. V gave up 4 bases and J gave up 4 bases, with 16 bases separating them. CDR3 amino acids: CASSRGEYPGTEAFF. The DNA for the CDR3 is TGTGCCAGTAGTAGGGGCGAATATCCGGGCACTGAAGCTTTCTTT.

In this sample, this clonotype turned up many times. The chain is built from TRBV7-6 and TRBJ1-4; no clear D gene. This CDR3 contains 14 residues. The ends were cut back, 1 base at V and 0 bases at J, with 3 bases in the middle. Looked up from germline, CDR1 is SGHVS and CDR2 is FNYEAQ. CDR3 nucleotide sequence: TGTGCCAGCAGCTTAGGCCCAACTAATGAAAAACTGTTTTTT. As protein: CASSLGPTNEKLFF.

This clonotype was counted ten times or more. The J gene is TRBJ2-1, the V gene TRBV7-6, with 7 bases matching TRBD2. V lost 4 bases, J lost 8 bases, and 8 bases stayed unmatched. This CDR3 spans 14 amino acids. Germline CDR1 SGHVS, CDR2 FNYEAQ. Written as DNA, the CDR3 is TGTGCCAGCAGCTATCGCCCTGGGGGGGATGAGCAGTTCTTC. Its protein product is CASSYRPGGDEQFF.

In this sample, this clonotype turned up many times. The V and J genes are TRBV6-4 and TRBJ2-2; maybe TRBD1 (6 bases). Germline assignment: CDR1 MRHNA and CDR2 SNTAGT. V dropped 6 bases and J dropped 6 bases, with 11 bases sitting between them. This CDR3 has 13 residues. CDR3 protein: CASSPQGPGELFF. The DNA for the CDR3 is TGTGCCAGCAGCCCACAGGGTCCCGGGGAGCTGTTTTTT.

This clonotype was recorded at least ten times. The rearrangement links TRBV7-2 to TRBJ1-3, with 7 nucleotides matching TRBD1. V lost 5 bases and J lost 1; bases outside the gene matches: 5. This CDR3 is 15 amino acids long. Germline lookup yields CDR1 SGHTA and CDR2 FQGNSA. CDR3 in amino acids: CASSELTGSGNTIYF. CDR3 sequence (DNA): TGTGCCAGCAGCGAATTGACAGGGTCTGGAAACACCATATATTTT.

This clonotype has a count of ten or more. CDR3 region: CASSYSSGRRGQPQHF. The CDR3, as DNA: TGTGCCAGCAGTTACTCCTCAGGACGTCGGGGTCAGCCCCAGCATTTT. The genes are TRBV6-2 or TRBV6-3 and TRBJ1-5; no definite D call. Germline CDR1 and CDR2: MNHEY and SVGEGT. Trimming took off 0 bases at V and 6 bases at J, with 15 bases between the two ends. The CDR3 extends over 16 amino acids.

This clonotype was seen many times. The chain carries TRBV7-2 and TRBJ2-1; D is ambiguous. Deletions cut 0 bases from V and 10 bases from J, with 10 bases between. The CDR3 runs to 13 residues. Per the germline V gene, CDR1 is SGHTA and CDR2 is FQGNSA. The CDR3 DNA sequence: TGTGCCAGCAGCTTAGCGGGTTATGGGGAGCAGTTCTTC. The encoded protein is CASSLAGYGEQFF.

Ten or more counts support this clonotype. The chain recombines TRBV7-2 with TRBJ2-1; D may be TRBD1 or TRBD2 (7 bases each). This CDR3 has 15 residues. Germline CDR1 and CDR2: SGHTA and FQGNSA. V lost 0 bases, J lost 7 bases, and 13 bases lay in between. In DNA form, the CDR3 reads TGTGCCAGCAGCTTAGCACAGGGGACTACAAATGAGCAGTTCTTC. It specifies CASSLAQGTTNEQFF.

This clonotype showed up many times. V usage is TRBV28 and J usage is TRBJ1-2, with D uncertain. The CDR3 extends over 12 amino acids. Trimming pared 3 bases from V and 8 bases from J, leaving 10 bases between. Germline V gene sequence: CDR1 MDHEN, CDR2 SYDVKM. The chain's CDR3 is CASSFGFRGYTF. For the CDR3, the DNA is TGTGCCAGCAGTTTCGGGTTTCGCGGCTACACCTTC.

This clonotype was recorded many times. The chain joins TRBV7-2 to TRBJ2-1, with TRBD2 identical over 9 bases. V shed 1 base, J shed 7 bases, and the junction held 14 bases outside the gene matches. CDR3 length: 18 amino acids. Germline assignment: CDR1 SGHTA and CDR2 FQGNSA. The CDR3 nucleotides read TGTGCCAGCAGCTTAGGGAAGTATAGCGGGAGCCGTAAGAATGAGCAGTTCTTC. This codes for CASSLGKYSGSRKNEQFF.

This clonotype was seen repeatedly, ten times or more. The chain joins TRBV7-6 to TRBJ2-1; TRBD2 matches at 11 bases. The trim removed 5 bases at V and 7 bases at J, leaving 7 bases unmatched. The CDR3 runs 15 residues. Germline V gene sequence: CDR1 SGHVS, CDR2 FNYEAQ. The CDR3: CASSTLAGATNEQFF. CDR3 in DNA: TGTGCCAGCAGCACACTAGCGGGGGCCACAAATGAGCAGTTCTTC. The complete variable domain, with remaining parts taken from reference TRBV7-6 and TRBJ2-1, reads GAGVSQSPRYKVTKRGQDVALRCDPISGHVSLYWYRQALGQGPEFLTYFNYEAQQDKSGLPNDRFSAERPEGSISTLTIQRTEQRDSAMYRCASSTLAGATNEQFFGPGTRLTVL.

This clonotype appeared many times. The chain is built from TRBV7-9 and TRBJ2-4; D unresolved. Germline CDR1 reads SEHNR; CDR2 reads FQNEAQ (reference sequence). The CDR3 contains 16 residues. Trimming removed 5 bases from V and 6 bases from J, with 20 bases in between. CDR3 amino acids: CASSTFRLNPGNIQYF. CDR3 sequence (DNA): TGTGCCAGCAGCACCTTCAGACTGAATCCGGGAAACATTCAGTACTTC.

This clonotype was seen many times. V is TRBV27 and J is TRBJ2-7; D not resolved. With 5 bases removed from V and 0 bases from J, the gap between germline ends came to 20 bases. The CDR3 loop spans 17 amino acids. CDR1 MNHEY and CDR2 SMNVEV come from the germline V gene (reference sequence). The CDR3 DNA is TGTGCCAGCAGTACTACAATACTTGAGGCGAGCTCCTACGAGCAGTACTTC. Encoded protein: CASSTTILEASSYEQYF.

In its sample, this clonotype was seen many times. The V call is TRBV7-2, the J call TRBJ1-1; the D gene is possibly TRBD1 (6 bases). V lost 1 base, J lost 6 bases, and 24 bases lay in between. Germline V gene sequence: CDR1 SGHTA, CDR2 FQGNSA. This CDR3 region has 18 residues. CDR3 sequence (DNA): TGTGCCAGCAGCTTAGGCAACCCCCGAGACAGGATCCGAGCTGAAGCTTTCTTT. Translating it yields CASSLGNPRDRIRAEAFF.

This clonotype was counted at least ten times. The CDR3 protein is CASSLIQSLGASEQYF. CDR3 sequence (DNA): TGTGCCAGCAGCCTAATACAATCCTTAGGGGCCTCCGAGCAGTACTTC. The chain uses TRBV7-2 and TRBJ2-7; D possibly corresponds to TRBD1 (5 bases). The CDR3 has 16 residues. V shed 5 bases and J shed 6 bases, with 23 bases lying between them. Germline V gene data show CDR1 as SGHTA and CDR2 as FQGNSA.

This clonotype was detected ten times or more. The V and J genes are TRBV29-1 and TRBJ2-3; 7 bases align to TRBD1. Per the germline V gene, CDR1 is SQVTM and CDR2 is ANQGSEA. The J segment lost 7 bases and the V segment lost 1 base, leaving 2 bases of the junction unmatched. This CDR3 has 12 amino acids. CDR3 amino acids: CSVEGGGNTQYF. CDR3 DNA sequence: TGCAGCGTTGAAGGAGGGGGCAATACGCAGTATTTT.

This clonotype showed up many times. This chain uses TRBV6-2 or TRBV6-3 with TRBJ2-7; 7 bases align to TRBD2. Germline V gene lookup returns CDR1 MNHEY and CDR2 SVGEGT. This CDR3 region has 14 residues. The V and J ends lost 2 bases and 4 bases, in that order; junction bases with no gene match: 5. CDR3 DNA: TGTGCCAGCAGTTACGGCGGGAGTGAGTACGAGCAGTACTTC. Its translation is CASSYGGSEYEQYF.

At least ten counts were recorded for this clonotype. The chain links TRBV7-2 to TRBJ1-1; a weak D match, TRBD1 (5 bases). The CDR3 contains 16 residues. Germline V gene data show CDR1 as SGHTA and CDR2 as FQGNSA. V was trimmed by 1 base and J by 7 bases, leaving 19 bases between them. The CDR3 spells CASSLVGRGVFLEAFF. The CDR3 nucleotides read TGTGCCAGCAGCTTAGTCGGAAGGGGTGTTTTTCTTGAAGCTTTCTTT.